Sequencing of this T cell receptor beta chain was carried out in a study of blood T cells in healthy people across ages. About this clonotype: Its antigen is still unknown.

Then a second PCR, running about 6 to 12 cycles, was carried out with a sample-barcoded 5' primer and a J-beta primer mix. A template-switch adaptor with 12 random nucleotides tagged each cDNA molecule. Each CDR3 protein is one row after TCRdb ran MiXCR on the 5' RACE reads. The sample lists about 1.8 million distinct CDR3 sequences; about 50% were seen once. Study-wide results and limits: Strong correlation linked observed beta diversity and percent naive T cells.

Trimming removed 6 bases from V and 4 bases from J, with 14 bases in between. From germline, CDR1 is DFQATT and CDR2 SNEGSKA (reference sequence). This CDR3 is 13 amino acids long. Sequencing was carried out using blood. The TCR was taken from a woman aged 35 to 49 in good health. This sequence joins TRBV20-1 and TRBJ2-3; D is unresolved. The chain's CDR3 is CSALRGSADTQYF. CDR3 DNA sequence: TGCAGTGCCCTACGCGGTAGTGCAGATACGCAGTATTTT.